The present entry profiles one TCR beta chain with its context. These data come from a study of blood T cell repertoires in COVID-19. Study-wide background: T cells, B-cell-depleted T cells, or PBMCs supplied cDNA or gDNA.

In the source study's methods: Estimated nucleated cell counts came from reference gene primer amplification. Only in-frame clones appear in the TCRdb table, and some are missing; sequencing was by immunoSEQ multiplex PCR. The D gene and trimming were derived from the DNA, and the V and J assignments and clone size from that table. The data contain about 290,000 clones, around 90% of them seen just once; the ten biggest clones take up 1.5% to 2%. Those enrolled, adults aged roughly 18 to 89 years, came from about two dozen US areas. The CDR3 covers 16 residues. Germline CDR1 and CDR2: LNHDA and SQIVND (reference sequence). With V trimmed by 5 bases and J by 0 bases, 6 bases remained unmatched.

The sequenced sample was PBMCs or T cells enriched from blood (not recorded which). This sequence originates from a woman between 40 and 50 years old who had recovered from COVID-19. The rearrangement uses TRBV19 and TRBJ1-3, with 8 positions matching TRBD1. The CDR3 sequence: CASSRQGLSSGNTIYF. The CDR3 nucleotides are TGTGCCAGTAGTCGACAGGGGTTGAGCTCTGGAAACACCATATATTTT.